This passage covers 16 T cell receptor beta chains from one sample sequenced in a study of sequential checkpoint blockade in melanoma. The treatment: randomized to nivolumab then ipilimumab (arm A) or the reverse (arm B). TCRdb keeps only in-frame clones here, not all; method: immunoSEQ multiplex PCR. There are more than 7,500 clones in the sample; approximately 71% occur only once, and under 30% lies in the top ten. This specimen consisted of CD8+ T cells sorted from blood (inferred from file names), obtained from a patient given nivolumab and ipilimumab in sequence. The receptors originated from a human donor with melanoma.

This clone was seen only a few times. Here the CDR3 reads CASSYRDRGSGELFF. The CDR3 DNA reads as TGTGCCAGCAGTTACCGGGACAGGGGTTCCGGGGAGCTGTTTTTT. The chain is built from TRBV6-5 and TRBJ2-2; 10 bases match TRBD1. In germline, CDR1 is MNHEY, CDR2 SVGAGI. The trim removed 2 bases at V and 6 bases at J, leaving 3 bases unmatched. CDR3 length: 15 amino acids.

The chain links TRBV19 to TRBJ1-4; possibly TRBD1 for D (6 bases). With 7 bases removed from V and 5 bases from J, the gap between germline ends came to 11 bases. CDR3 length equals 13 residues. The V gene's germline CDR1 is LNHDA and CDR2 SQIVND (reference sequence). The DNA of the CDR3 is TGTGCCAGTAATCAGGGGATGAATGAAAAACTGTTTTTT. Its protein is CASNQGMNEKLFF.

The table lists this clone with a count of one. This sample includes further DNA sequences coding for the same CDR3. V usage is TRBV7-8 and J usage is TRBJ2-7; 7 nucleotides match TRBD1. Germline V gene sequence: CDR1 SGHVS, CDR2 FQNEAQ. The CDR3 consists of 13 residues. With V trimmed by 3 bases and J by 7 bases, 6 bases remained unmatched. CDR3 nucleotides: TGTGCCAGCAGCTTCGACAGGGTTGAGGAGCAGTACTTC. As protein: CASSFDRVEEQYF.

DNA of the CDR3: TGTGCCAGCAGCCCCGGGGGTGGGACCGGGGAGCTGTTTTTT. It encodes CASSPGGGTGELFF. This chain uses TRBV6-5 with TRBJ2-2, with a possible D match to TRBD2 (6 bases). CDR1 and CDR2 from the germline V gene are MNHEY and SVGAGI. V lost 6 bases and J lost 5, with 13 bases in between. The CDR3 covers 14 residues.

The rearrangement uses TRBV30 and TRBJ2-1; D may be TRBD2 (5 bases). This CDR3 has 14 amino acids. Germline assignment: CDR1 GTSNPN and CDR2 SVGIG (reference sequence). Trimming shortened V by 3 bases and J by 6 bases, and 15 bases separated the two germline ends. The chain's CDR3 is CAWSVESRGNEQFF. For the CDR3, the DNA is TGTGCCTGGAGCGTAGAGTCTCGGGGCAATGAGCAGTTCTTC.

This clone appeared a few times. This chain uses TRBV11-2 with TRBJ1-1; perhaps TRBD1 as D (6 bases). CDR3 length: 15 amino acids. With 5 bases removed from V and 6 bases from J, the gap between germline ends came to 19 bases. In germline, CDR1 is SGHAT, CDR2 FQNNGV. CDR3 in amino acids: CASSPSTRGAPEAFF. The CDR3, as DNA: TGTGCCAGCAGCCCTTCCACCCGGGGGGCGCCTGAAGCTTTCTTT.

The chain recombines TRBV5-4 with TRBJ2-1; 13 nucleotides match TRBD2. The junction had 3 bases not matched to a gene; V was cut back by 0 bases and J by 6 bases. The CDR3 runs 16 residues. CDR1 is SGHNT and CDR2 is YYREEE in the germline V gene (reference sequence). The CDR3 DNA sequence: TGTGCCAGCAGCTTGGACGGACTAGCGGGAGCCAATGAGCAGTTCTTC. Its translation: CASSLDGLAGANEQFF.

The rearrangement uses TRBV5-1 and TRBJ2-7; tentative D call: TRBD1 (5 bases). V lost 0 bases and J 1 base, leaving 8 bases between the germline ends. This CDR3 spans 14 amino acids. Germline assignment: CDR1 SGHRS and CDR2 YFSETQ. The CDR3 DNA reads TGCGCCAGCAGCTTGGAGGGGTTATCCTACGAGCAGTACTTC. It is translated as CASSLEGLSYEQYF. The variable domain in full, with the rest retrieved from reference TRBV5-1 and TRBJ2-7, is KAGVTQTPRYLIKTRGQQVTLSCSPISGHRSVSWYQQTPGQGLQFLFEYFSETQRNKGNFPGRFSGRQFSNSRSEMNVSTLELGDSALYLCASSLEGLSYEQYFGPGTRLTVT.

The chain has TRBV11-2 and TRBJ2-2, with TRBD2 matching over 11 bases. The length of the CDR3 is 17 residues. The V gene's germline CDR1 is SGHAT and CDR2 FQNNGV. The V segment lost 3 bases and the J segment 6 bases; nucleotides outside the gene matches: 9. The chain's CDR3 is CASSFGYSGGASGELFF. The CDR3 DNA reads TGTGCCAGCAGCTTTGGGTATAGCGGGGGGGCCTCCGGGGAGCTGTTTTTT.

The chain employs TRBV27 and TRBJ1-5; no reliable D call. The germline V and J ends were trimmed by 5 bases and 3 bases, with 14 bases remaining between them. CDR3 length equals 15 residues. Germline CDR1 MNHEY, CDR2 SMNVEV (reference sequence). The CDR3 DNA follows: TGTGCCAGCAGTACCTCGTGGACTCCCAATCAGCCCCAGCATTTT. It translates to CASSTSWTPNQPQHF.

CDR3 loop: CASSAYGTEAFF. The CDR3 DNA sequence: TGTGCCAGCAGCGCCTACGGGACTGAAGCTTTCTTT. The genes are TRBV9 and TRBJ1-1; D is undetermined. The ends were cut back, 3 bases at V and 5 bases at J, with 8 bases in the middle. The germline gives CDR1 SGDLS, CDR2 YYNGEE. The CDR3 has 12 residues. The full variable domain, with the rest looked up from reference TRBV9 and TRBJ1-1, is DSGVTQTPKHLITATGQRVTLRCSPRSGDLSVYWYQQSLDQGLQFLIQYYNGEERAKGNILERFSAQQFPDLHSELNLSSLELGDSALYFCASSAYGTEAFFGQGTRLTVV.

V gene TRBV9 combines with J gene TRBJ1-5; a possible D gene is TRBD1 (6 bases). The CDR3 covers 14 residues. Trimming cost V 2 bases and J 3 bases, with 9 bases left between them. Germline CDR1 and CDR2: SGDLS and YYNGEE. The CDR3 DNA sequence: TGTGCCAGCAGCGTGGGACAAGACAATCAGCCCCAGCATTTT. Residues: CASSVGQDNQPQHF.

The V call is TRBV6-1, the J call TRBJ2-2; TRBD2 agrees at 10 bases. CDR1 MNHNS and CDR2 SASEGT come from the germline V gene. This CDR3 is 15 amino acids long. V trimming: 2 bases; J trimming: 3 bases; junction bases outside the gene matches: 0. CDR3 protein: CASSELAGDTGELFF. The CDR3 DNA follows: TGTGCCAGCAGTGAACTAGCGGGAGACACCGGGGAGCTGTTTTTT.

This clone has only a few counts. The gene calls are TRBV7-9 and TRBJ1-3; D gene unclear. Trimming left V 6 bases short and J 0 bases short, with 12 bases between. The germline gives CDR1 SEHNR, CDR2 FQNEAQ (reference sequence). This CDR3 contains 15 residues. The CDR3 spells CASRHRSNSGNTIYF. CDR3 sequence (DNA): TGTGCCAGCAGGCACAGAAGTAACTCTGGAAACACCATATATTTT. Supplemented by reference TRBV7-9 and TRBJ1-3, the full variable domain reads DTGVSQNPRHKITKRGQNVTFRCDPISEHNRLYWYRQTLGQGPEFLTYFQNEAQLEKSRLLSDRFSAERPKGSFSTLEIQRTEQGDSAMYLCASRHRSNSGNTIYFGEGSWLTVV.

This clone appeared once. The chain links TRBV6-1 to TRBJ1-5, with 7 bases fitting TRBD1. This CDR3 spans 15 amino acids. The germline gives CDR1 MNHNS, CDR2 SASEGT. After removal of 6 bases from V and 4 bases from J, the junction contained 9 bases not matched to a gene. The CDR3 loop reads CASSSRQGRNQPQHF. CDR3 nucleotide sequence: TGTGCCAGCAGCTCGAGACAGGGTAGGAATCAGCCCCAGCATTTT.

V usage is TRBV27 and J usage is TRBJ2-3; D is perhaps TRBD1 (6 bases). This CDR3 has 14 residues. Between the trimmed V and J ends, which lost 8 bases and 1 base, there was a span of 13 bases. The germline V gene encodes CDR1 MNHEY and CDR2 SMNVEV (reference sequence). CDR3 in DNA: TGTGCCAGCGGCTTTTACAGGGGCACAGATACGCAGTATTTT. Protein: CASGFYRGTDTQYF.